The TCR beta chain under discussion was sequenced for a study of neurological immune-mediated disorders (dated by TCRdb to about 2019). As for the study more broadly: The study compared peripheral blood TCR-beta repertoires of HTLV-I-associated myelopathy (HAM/TSP) patients, multiple sclerosis patients and healthy controls using UMI-based sequencing. The 90 to 120 TCR-beta libraries covered PBMC samples along with longitudinal samples, technical triplicates, and paired sorted CD4+ and CD8+ T-cell subsets. Technical triplicate libraries were sequenced so that the variability in frequency of each individual clone could be precisely calculated. The cohort was made up of about 65 subjects, consisting of roughly 15 HAM/TSP patients, roughly 35 multiple sclerosis patients and 20 healthy controls. Here is what the overall study found, with its caveats: The highest TCR clonal expansion was observed in HAM/TSP patients, whereas the lowest was observed in MS patients, even when compared with healthy controls. No identical CDR3 amino acid sequences were shared among expanded clones across subjects, suggesting private TCR-beta repertoires in all groups.

This clonotype was counted at least ten times. This receptor's antigen is unknown. Base qualities are not provided; no much larger clone lies one nucleotide away. The sample's time point, from its label and the paper: technical triplicate 1. For the sorted-subset TCR libraries, the starting material was 1 million sorted CD4+ or CD8+ T cells. Peripheral blood underwent Ficoll-Hypaque density gradient centrifugation to isolate PBMCs, which were then cryopreserved in liquid nitrogen. Paired sorted CD4+ and CD8+ subsets came from healthy controls, HAM/TSP patients and MS patients. To synthesize cDNA, template-switch 5'RACE was performed with a primer carrying a 10-nucleotide random unique molecular identifier so that each TCR transcript was tagged. Every sequencing run covered 15-18 subjects and yielded more than 180 million TCR-beta sequences. The RNeasy kit was used to extract total RNA. The KAPA Real-time Library Amplification kit was used to amplify TCR-beta VDJ regions with primers for the TCR constant region and the 5'RACE anchor. A first PCR added sample indexes and Illumina adaptors, after which a second PCR increased the library yield. After purification with Ampure beads, the TCR product of roughly 650 bp was size-selected on a 2% E-gel SizeSelection system. Library quality was checked on a Bioanalyzer, concentration was measured with Qubit, and libraries were quantified with the Kapa Library Quantification kit before pooling. An Illumina HiSeq 2500 was used to sequence the libraries paired-end at 2 x 150 bp. To increase sequence diversity, roughly 24-32% phiX was spiked into each library pool. The authors' pipeline ran thus. The quality-filtered reads were processed with the UMI-based MiGEC pipeline, whose error correction step removed more than 80% of the raw TCR sequences. IMGT germline references were used for alignment of VDJ genes, and clonotypes were defined by a unique CDR3 amino acid sequence together with V-J genes. Clonal expansion, Shannon diversity and CDR3 relatedness were evaluated with VDJtools (CalcPairwiseDistances, ClusterSamples), while phylogenetic trees were built in CLCbio workbench. Clones with at least 8 unique UMIs were defined as expanded, with this threshold being based on coefficient-of-variation modelling across technical triplicates. TCRdb reworked the public reads: Q25 trimming with fastp, MiXCR clone assembly, productive beta chains retained. Duplicate CDR3 protein sequences are folded into a single record with the most common DNA and genes. For this entry, the V and J calls and clone size follow TCRdb and not the study's own pipeline. The table for this sample lists tens of thousands of distinct CDR3 sequences; 13% of them were counted only once. Together, the top ten hold around 5.5% of the sample.

Specimen: CD4+ T cells from blood. The sequence derives from a female donor with HTLV-1-associated myelopathy (HAM/TSP).

The DNA sequence is as follows: TGCGCCAGCAGCTTGGGAGGACTAGCGGGTCCGAATGAGCAGTTCTTC. The resulting protein is CASSLGGLAGPNEQFF. This sequence uses TRBV5-1 and TRBJ2-1; TRBD2 matches 11 bases in the middle. The CDR3 covers 16 residues, taking in both the cysteine and the phenylalanine. The read is trimmed to its CDR3 DNA, 48 bases read in frame from base 1. Per the germline V gene, SGHRS is the CDR1 and YFSETQ is the CDR2. Trimming accounts for 0 bases at V and 7 bases at J, while the number of junction bases matched to no gene is 6.